This TCR beta chain was profiled in a study of Siglec-9 on CD8 T cells in melanoma. This clone was seen a single time. The target antigen is unknown. Produced via immunoSEQ multiplex PCR; TCRdb's table is partial and in-frame only. The data show approximately 35,000 clones, about 86% seen once. CDR3 length: 11 amino acids. General observations from the study: In melanoma tumors, a Siglec-9-marked effector memory CD8+ subset reportedly appeared to accumulate.

The V gene is TRBV21-1, the J gene TRBJ2-5. TRBV21-1 is an annotated pseudogene. The receptor comes from a human donor in good health. Material: Siglec-9- CD8+ T cells sorted from blood. The CDR3 loop reads CASPAGKTQYF. The CDR3 coding sequence is TGTGCCAGCCCCGCCGGAAAGACCCAGTACTTC.